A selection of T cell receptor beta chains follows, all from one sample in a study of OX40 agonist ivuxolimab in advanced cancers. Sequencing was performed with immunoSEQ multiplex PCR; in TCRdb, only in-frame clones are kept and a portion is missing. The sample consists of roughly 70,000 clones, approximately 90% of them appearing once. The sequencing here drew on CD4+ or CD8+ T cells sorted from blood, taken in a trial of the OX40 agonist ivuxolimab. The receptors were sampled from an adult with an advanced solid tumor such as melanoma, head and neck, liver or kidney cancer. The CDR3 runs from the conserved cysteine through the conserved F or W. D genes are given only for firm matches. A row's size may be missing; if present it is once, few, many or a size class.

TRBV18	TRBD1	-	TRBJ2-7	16	TGTGCCAGCTCACCCCGGCCGGGACAGGCGGCAGGGGAGCAGTACTTC	CASSPRPGQAAGEQYF
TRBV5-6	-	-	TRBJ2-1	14	TGTGCCAGCGAAATAGGGTATGGCTACAATGAGCAGTTCTTC	CASEIGYGYNEQFF
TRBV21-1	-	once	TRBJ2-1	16	TGTGCCAGCAGCAATCTCGCCAGCGGGGTGAGGGGTGAGCAGTTCTTC	CASSNLASGVRGEQFF
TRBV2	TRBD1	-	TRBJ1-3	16	TGTGCCAGCATGCCAGGGGGTATGATCTCTGGAAACACCATATATTTT	CASMPGGMISGNTIYF
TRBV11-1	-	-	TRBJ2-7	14	TGTGCCAGCAGCCCGAGTCCTAGTCTCCACGAGCAGTACTTC	CASSPSPSLHEQYF
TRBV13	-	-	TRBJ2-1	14	TGTGCCAGCAGCTCCCCGGGCCCCTACAATGAGCAGTTCTTC	CASSSPGPYNEQFF
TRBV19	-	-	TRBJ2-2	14	TGTGCCAGTAGTTTTCCAGCGAACACCGGGGAGCTGTTTTTT	CASSFPANTGELFF
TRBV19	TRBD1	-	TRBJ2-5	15	TGTGCCAGCCACCTGACAGGGGGGGACCAAGAGACCCAGTACTTC	CASHLTGGDQETQYF
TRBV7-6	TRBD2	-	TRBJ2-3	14	TGTGCCAGCAGCGCACAAGCGGGACCAGATACGCAGTATTTT	CASSAQAGPDTQYF
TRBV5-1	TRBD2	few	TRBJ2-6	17	TGCGCCAGCAGCTCGGGACTAGCTGCTGCTGGGGCCAACGTCCTGACTTTC	CASSSGLAAAGANVLTF
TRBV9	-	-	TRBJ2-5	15	TGTGCCAGCAGCGTAGTTGGTCAGGGTGGAGAGACCCAGTACTTC	CASSVVGQGGETQYF
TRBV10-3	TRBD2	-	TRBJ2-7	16	TGTGCCATCAGTGAGTCACTAGCGGGAGGGCGGTACGAGCAGTACTTC	CAISESLAGGRYEQYF
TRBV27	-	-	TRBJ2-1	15	TGTGCCAGCAATTTGGACGGGAGCTCCTACAATGAGCAGTTCTTC	CASNLDGSSYNEQFF
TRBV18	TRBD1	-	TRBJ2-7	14	TGTGCCAGCTCACCACGGTTAGGGGGCGACGAGCAGTACTTC	CASSPRLGGDEQYF
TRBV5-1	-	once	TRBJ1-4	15	TGCGCCAGCAGCTTTGGGTCGAACGGGGTTGAAAAACTGTTTTTT	CASSFGSNGVEKLFF
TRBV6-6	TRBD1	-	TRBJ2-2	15	TGTGCCAGCAGGCTATCACAGGGGGCGGGCGGGGAGCTGTTTTTT	CASRLSQGAGGELFF
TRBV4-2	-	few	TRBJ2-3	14	TGTGCCAGCTGCGGACAAGAACCAACAGATACGCAGTATTTT	CASCGQEPTDTQYF
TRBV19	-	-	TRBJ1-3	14	TGTGCCAGCGCCCCATTAAGCTCTGGAAACACCATATATTTT	CASAPLSSGNTIYF
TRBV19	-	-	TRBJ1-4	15	TGTGCCAGTAGTATAGACTCCCTCGACGCTGAAAAACTGTTTTTT	CASSIDSLDAEKLFF
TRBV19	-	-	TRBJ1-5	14	TGTGCCAGTAGTATAAAGATGGGAGATCAGCCCCAGCATTTT	CASSIKMGDQPQHF
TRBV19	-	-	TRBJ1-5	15	TGTGCCAGTAGGCCGGGACTGACTTTCAATCAGCCCCAGCATTTT	CASRPGLTFNQPQHF
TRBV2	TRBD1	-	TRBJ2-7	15	TGTGCCAGCAGTGAGTTCGGACAGGGGGCCGACGAGCAGTACTTC	CASSEFGQGADEQYF
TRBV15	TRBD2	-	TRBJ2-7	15	TGTGCCACCAGCAGAGAGCCCGGGACTACCGACGAGCAGTACTTC	CATSREPGTTDEQYF
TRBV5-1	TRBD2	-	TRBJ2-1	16	TGCGCCAGCAGCTTGGAGGTAGCGGGAGCCTACAATGAGCAGTTCTTC	CASSLEVAGAYNEQFF
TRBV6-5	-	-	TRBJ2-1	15	TGTGCCAGCAGCGACCATCAGGGTTTCGGCAATGAGCAGTTCTTC	CASSDHQGFGNEQFF
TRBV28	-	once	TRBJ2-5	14	TGTGCCAGCAGTTTCGGACAGCTGAAAGAGACCCAGTACTTC	CASSFGQLKETQYF
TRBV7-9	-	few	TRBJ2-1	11	TGTGCCAGCAGCCCTGAGAATGAGCAGTTCTTC	CASSPENEQFF
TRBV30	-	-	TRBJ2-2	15	TGTGCCTGGACTCACCGGGGCTATAGTACCGGGGAGCTGTTTTTT	CAWTHRGYSTGELFF
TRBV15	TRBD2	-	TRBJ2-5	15	TGTGCCACCAGCAGAGGGAGACTAGCCCAAGAGACCCAGTACTTC	CATSRGRLAQETQYF
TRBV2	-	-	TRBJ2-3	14	TGTGCCAGCAGTGAGCAGGGGCGCACAGATACGCAGTATTTT	CASSEQGRTDTQYF
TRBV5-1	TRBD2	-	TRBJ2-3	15	TGCGCCAGCAGCGCGGCGGGGGATCCCACAGATACGCAGTATTTT	CASSAAGDPTDTQYF
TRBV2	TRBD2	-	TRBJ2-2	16	TGTGCCAGCAGTGGAGGAGCGGGAGCGGAGACCGGGGAGCTGTTTTTT	CASSGGAGAETGELFF
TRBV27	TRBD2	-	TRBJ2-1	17	TGTGCCAGCAGCGACTCGCCCCGATTGGGAGGGGATAATGAGCAGTTCTTC	CASSDSPRLGGDNEQFF
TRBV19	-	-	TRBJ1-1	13	TGTGCCAGTAGTATAAGCGTCAACACTGAAGCTTTCTTT	CASSISVNTEAFF
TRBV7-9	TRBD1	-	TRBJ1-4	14	TGTGCCAGCAGCTTAGACAGGGGAGGGGAAAAACTGTTTTTT	CASSLDRGGEKLFF
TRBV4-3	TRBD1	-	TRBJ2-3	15	TGCGCCAGCAGCCAAGGACAGGGGAGGACAGATACGCAGTATTTT	CASSQGQGRTDTQYF
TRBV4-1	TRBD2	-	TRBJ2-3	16	TGCGCCAGTTCGGTCCGGGGTCTAGCGGACACAGATACGCAGTATTTT	CASSVRGLADTDTQYF
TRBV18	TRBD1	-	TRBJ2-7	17	TGTGCCAGCTCACCAGGGACAGGGGACTCCCGCTCCTACGAGCAGTACTTC	CASSPGTGDSRSYEQYF
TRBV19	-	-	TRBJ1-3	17	TGTGCCAGTAGTACGAAGGACAGAAGAAACTCTGGAAACACCATATATTTT	CASSTKDRRNSGNTIYF
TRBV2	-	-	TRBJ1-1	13	TGTGCCAGCAGCGGACAGATGAACACTGAAGCTTTCTTT	CASSGQMNTEAFF
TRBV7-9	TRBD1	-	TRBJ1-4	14	TGTGCCAGCAGCCAGGACAGGACTAATGAAAAACTGTTTTTT	CASSQDRTNEKLFF
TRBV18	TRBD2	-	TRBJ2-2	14	TGTGCCAGCTCACCATCAGCGGGAATCGGGGAGCTGTTTTTT	CASSPSAGIGELFF
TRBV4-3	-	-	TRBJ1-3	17	TGCGCCAGCAGCCAAGCTATAGCCCCGGTGAGAAGAAACACCATATATTTT	CASSQAIAPVRRNTIYF
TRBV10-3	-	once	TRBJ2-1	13	TGTGCCATTGGGGAGAATGGTGACAATGAGCAGTTCTTC	CAIGENGDNEQFF
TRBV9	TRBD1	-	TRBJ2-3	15	TGTGCCAGCAGCGTGGGACAGGGGCAGGGTTATACGCAGTATTTT	CASSVGQGQGYTQYF
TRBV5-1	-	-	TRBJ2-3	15	TGCGCCAGCAGCCCAATCGGGGAGAGCACAGATACGCAGTATTTT	CASSPIGESTDTQYF
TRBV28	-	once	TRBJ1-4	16	TGTGCCAGCAGCAAGCTCGGGACGGCTGGAGGGGAAAAACTGTTTTTT	CASSKLGTAGGEKLFF
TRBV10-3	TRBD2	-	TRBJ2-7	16	TGTGCCATCAGTGAGGGATCGACTAGCGGGAGGACCGAGCAGTACTTC	CAISEGSTSGRTEQYF
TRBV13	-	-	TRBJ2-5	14	TGTGCCAGCAGCTTAGTGTCACGCGAAGAGACCCAGTACTTC	CASSLVSREETQYF
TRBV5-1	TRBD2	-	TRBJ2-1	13	TGCGCCAGCAGCGGAGGACTAGCACGTGAGCAGTTCTTC	CASSGGLAREQFF
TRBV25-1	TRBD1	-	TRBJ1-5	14	TGTGCCAGCAGTGGTACAGGGGCGAATCAGCCCCAGCATTTT	CASSGTGANQPQHF
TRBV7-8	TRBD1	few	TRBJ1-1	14	TGTGCCAGCAGTCTCACAGGGGGCGAGACTGAAGCTTTCTTT	CASSLTGGETEAFF
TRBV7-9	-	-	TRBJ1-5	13	TGTGCCAGCAGCTTTAACAGCCAGCAGCCCCAGCATTTT	CASSFNSQQPQHF
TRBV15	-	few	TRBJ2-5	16	TGTGCCACCAGCAATCTGAAGTACGGGAACCAAGAGACCCAGTACTTC	CATSNLKYGNQETQYF
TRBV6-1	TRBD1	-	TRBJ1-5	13	TGTGCCAGCAGTCTGACAGGGGATCAGCCCCAGCATTTT	CASSLTGDQPQHF
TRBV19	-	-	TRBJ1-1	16	TGTGCCAGTAGTATAGGCGGGGCCGGGATGAACACTGAAGCTTTCTTT	CASSIGGAGMNTEAFF